A selection of T cell receptor beta chains follows, all from one sample in a study of cytomegalovirus exposure and HLA in healthy donors. Some clones are missing from TCRdb's copy, which holds only in-frame ones; the method was immunoSEQ multiplex PCR. Of approximately 200,000 clones listed, under 90% are singletons. The sequenced material came from PBMCs. The receptors here all came from a human donor in good health. The CDR3 runs from the conserved cysteine through the conserved F or W. Each record gives: CDR3 DNA, CDR3 protein, D gene, clone size, V gene, J gene. A D gene is named only where the DNA matches it firmly. Clone size is stated in some rows and not others, as once, few, many or a class when expanded.

TGTGCCAGCAGGGGGACTGCCAATTACGAGCAGTACTTC	CASRGTANYEQYF	NA	NA	TRBV28	TRBJ2-7
TGTGCTAGTGGTTTGACAGAAAACACTGAAGCTTTCTTT	CASGLTENTEAFF	NA	NA	TRBV12-5	TRBJ1-1
TGTGCCAGCAGCTTACAGGGACAGGGGGTCCAAGAGACCCAGTACTTC	CASSLQGQGVQETQYF	TRBD1	NA	TRBV7-3	TRBJ2-5
TGTGCCAGCTCACCTGGCCTAGCTGGGGCCAACGTCCTGACTTTC	CASSPGLAGANVLTF	NA	NA	TRBV18	TRBJ2-6
TGTGCTAGTCGCTCCTACAATGAGCAGTTCTTC	CASRSYNEQFF	NA	NA	TRBV12-5	TRBJ2-1
TGCGCCAGCAGCCCTTACCTAATAAAAACAGGGATCGGCACAGATACGCAGTATTTT	CASSPYLIKTGIGTDTQYF	NA	NA	TRBV4-1	TRBJ2-3
TGCGCCAGCAGCCCCACCGACAGGGAGTACGAGCAGTACTTC	CASSPTDREYEQYF	TRBD1	NA	TRBV10-1	TRBJ2-7
TGTGCCAGCAGTTTTGGACTAGCGGGAGCCAATGAGCAGTTCTTC	CASSFGLAGANEQFF	TRBD2	NA	TRBV27	TRBJ2-1
TGTGCCAGCAGCCAAGAAGGGACAGGCTATGGCTACACCTTC	CASSQEGTGYGYTF	TRBD1	NA	TRBV4-2	TRBJ1-2
TGTGCTAGCAGCTTAGTTGGCGGTACCGGGGAGCTGTTTTTT	CASSLVGGTGELFF	NA	few	TRBV7-7	TRBJ2-2
TGTGCCAGCAGCTTAGGAGGTCCTGGGGCCAACGTCCTGACTTTC	CASSLGGPGANVLTF	NA	few	TRBV5-6	TRBJ2-6
TGTGCCAGCAGCGTAGGGAGCGCCCTTCCCTACGAGCAGTACTTC	CASSVGSALPYEQYF	NA	NA	TRBV9	TRBJ2-7
TGTGCCAGCAGCGAACAAGCTAACTATGGCTACACCTTC	CASSEQANYGYTF	NA	NA	TRBV28	TRBJ1-2
TGTGCCAGCAGTTACAGTGGGACTGAAGCTTTCTTT	CASSYSGTEAFF	NA	NA	TRBV27	TRBJ1-1
TGTGCCATCAGTGAGTCGGGACTCACTAACACCGGGGAGCTGTTTTTT	CAISESGLTNTGELFF	NA	NA	TRBV10-3	TRBJ2-2
TGCAGCGTTGAAGGTGGGTCAGACTCATACAATGAGCAGTTCTTC	CSVEGGSDSYNEQFF	NA	NA	TRBV29-1	TRBJ2-1
TGCAGCGTTGAACTTCCTAACAGGGGCCAAGAGACCCAGTACTTC	CSVELPNRGQETQYF	TRBD1	NA	TRBV29-1	TRBJ2-5
TGCGCCAGCAGCCCCGGACAGCTCAATCAGCCCCAGCATTTT	CASSPGQLNQPQHF	NA	few	TRBV4-1	TRBJ1-5
TGTGCCAGCTCACCACGGTACCTAGCGGGACGGACCGGGGAGCTGTTTTTT	CASSPRYLAGRTGELFF	TRBD2	NA	TRBV18	TRBJ2-2
TGTGCCAGCACAAGAAACAGGCCTTCCTACGAGCAGTACTTC	CASTRNRPSYEQYF	NA	NA	TRBV28	TRBJ2-7
TGTGCCAGCTCCCCGGGAGGGTTCGAGCAGTACTTC	CASSPGGFEQYF	TRBD2	NA	TRBV27	TRBJ2-7
TGTGCCAGCAGTGAAGCCCAGGACACAAGCTCTGGAAACACCATATATTTT	CASSEAQDTSSGNTIYF	NA	NA	TRBV6-1	TRBJ1-3
TGTGCCAGCTCACAGGGACTAGCGGGAGATGGTGAGCAGTTCTTC	CASSQGLAGDGEQFF	TRBD2	NA	TRBV18	TRBJ2-1
TGTGCCAGCAGTTCTTCACCGGGAGAGGGGACCCAGTACTTC	CASSSSPGEGTQYF	NA	NA	TRBV6-5	TRBJ2-5
TGTGCCAGCAGTTACTCGCGATGGGATACGCAGTATTTT	CASSYSRWDTQYF	NA	few	TRBV6-6	TRBJ2-3
TGTTCCAGCAGCTTAGAATCCTTCAATCAGCCCCAGCATTTT	CSSSLESFNQPQHF	NA	NA	TRBV7-9	TRBJ1-5
TGTGCCAGCACCCAGACAGGGGGAGGCTACAATGAGCAGTTCTTC	CASTQTGGGYNEQFF	TRBD1	NA	TRBV27	TRBJ2-1
TGTGCCAGCCCCCAAACGCGGTCCTACGAGCAGTACTTC	CASPQTRSYEQYF	NA	NA	TRBV7-2	TRBJ2-7
TGCGCCAGCAGCTTCGGCCAGGGGGCGAACACCGGGGAGCTGTTTTTT	CASSFGQGANTGELFF	TRBD1	NA	TRBV5-1	TRBJ2-2
TGTGCCAGCAGCTTGGTGCGGAACACTGAAGCTTTCTTT	CASSLVRNTEAFF	NA	once	TRBV5-8	TRBJ1-1
TGTGCCAGCTCACGAAGGACAGTTTATAGCACAGATACGCAGTATTTT	CASSRRTVYSTDTQYF	NA	NA	TRBV18	TRBJ2-3
TGTGCCAGCTTCTCGGGAAACACTGAAGCTTTCTTT	CASFSGNTEAFF	NA	NA	TRBV6-1	TRBJ1-1
TGTGCCACCAGCAGAGATCGGACAGGGGGCTACGAGCAGTACTTC	CATSRDRTGGYEQYF	TRBD1	many	TRBV15	TRBJ2-7
TGTGCCAGTACCGAAGACAAGAAGGGGGCCAATGAGCAGTTCTTC	CASTEDKKGANEQFF	TRBD1	once	TRBV19	TRBJ2-1
TGTGCCAGCAGTTTTCAACAGGGGAATGAGCAGTTCTTC	CASSFQQGNEQFF	TRBD1	NA	TRBV6-4	TRBJ2-1
TGTGCCAGCAGCTTATTCCAGGATAAAGCTAACTATGGCTACACCTTC	CASSLFQDKANYGYTF	NA	once	TRBV7-2	TRBJ1-2
TGTGCCAGCAGCGGATCAGGGAATACCTACGAGCAGTACTTC	CASSGSGNTYEQYF	NA	NA	TRBV9	TRBJ2-7
TGTGCCAGCAGCTTAGGACAGGGGGGCTTCCAAGAGACCCAGTACTTC	CASSLGQGGFQETQYF	TRBD1	NA	TRBV7-2	TRBJ2-5